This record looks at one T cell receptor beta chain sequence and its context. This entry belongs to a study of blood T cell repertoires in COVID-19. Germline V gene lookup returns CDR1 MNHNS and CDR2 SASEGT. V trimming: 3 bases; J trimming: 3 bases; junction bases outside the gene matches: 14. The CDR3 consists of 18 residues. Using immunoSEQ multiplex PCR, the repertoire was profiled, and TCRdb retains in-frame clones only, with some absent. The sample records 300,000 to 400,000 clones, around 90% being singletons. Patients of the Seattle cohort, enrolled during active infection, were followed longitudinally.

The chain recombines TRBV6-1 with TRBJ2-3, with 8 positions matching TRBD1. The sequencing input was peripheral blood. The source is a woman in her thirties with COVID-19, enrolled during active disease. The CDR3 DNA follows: TGTGCCAGCAGTGATCAAATATCCAGGGGGCGCAGGACAGATACGCAGTATTTT. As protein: CASSDQISRGRRTDTQYF.